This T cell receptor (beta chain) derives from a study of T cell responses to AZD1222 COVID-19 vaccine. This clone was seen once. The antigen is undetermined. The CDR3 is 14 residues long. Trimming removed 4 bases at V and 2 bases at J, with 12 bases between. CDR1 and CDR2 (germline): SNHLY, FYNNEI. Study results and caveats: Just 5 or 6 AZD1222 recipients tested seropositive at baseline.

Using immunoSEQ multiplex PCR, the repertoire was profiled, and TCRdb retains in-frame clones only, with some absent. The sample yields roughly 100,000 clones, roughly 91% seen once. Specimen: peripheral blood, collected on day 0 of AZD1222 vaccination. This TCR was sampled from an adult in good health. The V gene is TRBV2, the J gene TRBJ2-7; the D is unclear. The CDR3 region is CASSGPYGPYEQYF. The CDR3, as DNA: TGTGCCAGCAGTGGCCCTTATGGACCCTACGAGCAGTACTTC.